The 6 T cell receptor beta chains given below trace back to one sample, sequenced in a study of cytomegalovirus exposure and HLA in healthy donors (dated by TCRdb to about 2017). The method behind the library was the immunoSEQ multiplex PCR assay. The multiplex PCR relied on a mix of 60 forward primers for TCR Vbeta segments and 13 reverse primers for TCR Jbeta segments. This immuneACCESS table, as held by TCRdb, lists in-frame sequences with V and J called but not all clones. Of the missing ones, under half trace to an unresolved V gene in checked studies; the others have no known cause. The sample data list roughly 80,000 clones, and roughly four fifths of these were observed just once. The ten top clones hold under 7.5% of the sample. Sequencing was done on a sample of PBMCs. All receptors derive from a woman aged 45 to 65 in good health and CMV-seropositive.

The J gene is TRBJ2-7, the V gene TRBV19; TRBD1 aligns across 9 bases. Trimming cost V 6 bases and J 5 bases; bases outside gene matches: 8. The CDR3 length is 14 residues. Germline-derived CDR1 and CDR2 are LNHDA and SQIVND (reference sequence). The CDR3 loop is CASRSGTGSDEQYF. CDR3 DNA: TGTGCCAGTAGATCCGGGACAGGGAGCGACGAGCAGTACTTC.

The chain carries TRBV11-2 and TRBJ2-7; 7 bases line up with TRBD2. Germline V CDR1 and CDR2: SGHAT, FQNNGV. This CDR3 is built from 12 residues. The ends lost 5 bases at V and 2 bases at J; junction bases unmatched: 0. The CDR3 bases are TGTGCCAGCAGCAGCGGGACCTACGAGCAGTACTTC. Amino acid sequence: CASSSGTYEQYF. Full variable domain (outside the CDR3, taken from reference TRBV11-2 and TRBJ2-7): EAGVAQSPRYKIIEKRQSVAFWCNPISGHATLYWYQQILGQGPKLLIQFQNNGVVDDSQLPKDRFSAERLKGVDSTLKIQPAKLEDSAVYLCASSSGTYEQYFGPGTRLTVT.

The rearrangement joins TRBV4-1 to TRBJ2-7; 12 nucleotides line up with TRBD2. V shed 7 bases, J shed 2 bases, and the junction held 6 bases outside the gene matches. The CDR3 length is 15 residues. Germline CDR1 reads MGHRA; CDR2 reads YSYEKL. The CDR3 spells CASNPRTSGTYEQYF. Written as DNA, the CDR3 is TGCGCCAGCAACCCCCGGACTAGCGGGACCTACGAGCAGTACTTC.

The chain uses TRBV29-1 and TRBJ2-7, with D hard to call. The ends were cut back, 5 bases at V and 0 bases at J, with 14 bases in the middle. Germline values: CDR1 SQVTM, CDR2 ANQGSEA. This CDR3 has 14 residues. The CDR3 bases are TGCAGCGTTCGGTCAGGCTTGAGCTCCTACGAGCAGTACTTC. As protein: CSVRSGLSSYEQYF.

This clone was seen only once. The rearrangement links TRBV6-1 to TRBJ2-3; 8 positions agree with TRBD2. CDR1 is MNHNS, CDR2 SASEGT, per germline. Germline trimming cut 5 bases from V and 2 bases from J; bases unmatched to any gene: 3. CDR3 length: 14 amino acids. The CDR3 sequence is CASSSGRDTDTQYF. For the CDR3, the DNA is TGTGCCAGCAGTAGCGGGAGAGACACAGATACGCAGTATTTT.

The chain uses TRBV27 and TRBJ1-2; D unclear. The CDR3 is 14 residues long. CDR1 is MNHEY and CDR2 is SMNVEV in the germline V gene (reference sequence). V shed 2 bases and J shed 6 bases, with 13 bases lying between them. This chain's CDR3 is CASSLTRSSHGYTF. As DNA, the CDR3 is TGTGCCAGCAGTTTAACCAGGTCAAGCCATGGCTACACCTTC.